This is a list of T cell receptor beta chains from one sample in a study of blood T cell repertoires in COVID-19. Sequenced by immunoSEQ multiplex PCR; TCRdb stores in-frame clones only, minus some. The sample has 95,000 to 150,000 clones, almost 70% seen once; the top ten hold over 2%. Material for sequencing was peripheral blood. All receptors come from a woman between 65 and 79 years old with acute or convalescent COVID-19. CDR3s include the opening cysteine and the closing phenylalanine or tryptophan.

cdr3_aa: CAISLELGEQFF
j_call: TRBJ2-1
v_call: TRBV10-3

cdr3_aa: CASSGRLAGVLGLDTQYF
j_call: TRBJ2-3
v_call: TRBV9

cdr3_aa: CSAYSSGTYEQYF
j_call: TRBJ2-7
v_call: TRBV29-1

cdr3_aa: CASSQEGGQVKAEAFF
j_call: TRBJ1-1
v_call: TRBV4-1

cdr3_aa: CASSGQGAATNEKLFF
j_call: TRBJ1-4
v_call: TRBV19

cdr3_aa: CASSQEGDRGRYEQYF
j_call: TRBJ2-7
v_call: TRBV4-1

cdr3_aa: CASSPRDTRYEQYF
j_call: TRBJ2-7
v_call: TRBV19

cdr3_aa: CASSQYTRRENSPLHF
j_call: TRBJ1-6
v_call: TRBV16

cdr3_aa: CASSSPGSGTSVTDTQYF
j_call: TRBJ2-3
v_call: TRBV5-4

cdr3_aa: CATSRGAGNTEAFF
j_call: TRBJ1-1
v_call: TRBV15

cdr3_aa: CSAAGQNYGYTF
j_call: TRBJ1-2
v_call: TRBV29-1

cdr3_aa: CASSRRPGQGTLNEKLFF
j_call: TRBJ1-4
v_call: TRBV21-1

cdr3_aa: CASSLDRGANEQFF
j_call: TRBJ2-1
v_call: TRBV7-2

cdr3_aa: CASRQRAGTNEKLFF
j_call: TRBJ1-4
v_call: TRBV2

cdr3_aa: CASRTQLAGASYEQYF
j_call: TRBJ2-7
v_call: TRBV6-6

cdr3_aa: CATSRESLNEQFF
j_call: TRBJ2-1
v_call: TRBV15

cdr3_aa: CASSLAPGGSPLHF
j_call: TRBJ1-6
v_call: TRBV5-6

cdr3_aa: CASSGTSGRAKETQYF
j_call: TRBJ2-5
v_call: TRBV9

cdr3_aa: CASSLEGQGANYGYTF
j_call: TRBJ1-2
v_call: TRBV5-1

cdr3_aa: CASSFTGTFFNYGYTF
j_call: TRBJ1-2
v_call: TRBV27

cdr3_aa: CASSPLAGGRFGEQFF
j_call: TRBJ2-1
v_call: TRBV14

cdr3_aa: CASSFYLEAFF
j_call: TRBJ1-1
v_call: TRBV6-2/TRBV6-3

cdr3_aa: CASSPGTRGTEAFF
j_call: TRBJ1-1
v_call: TRBV11-2

cdr3_aa: CASSLPPSGGAGDTQYF
j_call: TRBJ2-3
v_call: TRBV7-2

cdr3_aa: CASSLTSGTYNEQFF
j_call: TRBJ2-1
v_call: TRBV5-1

cdr3_aa: CASSYSGQGGSPLHF
j_call: TRBJ1-6
v_call: TRBV6-5

cdr3_aa: CASSPISGNTGELFF
j_call: TRBJ2-2
v_call: TRBV11-2

cdr3_aa: CASSGTGGGQPQHF
j_call: TRBJ1-5
v_call: TRBV9

cdr3_aa: CASSLETGGSPLHF
j_call: TRBJ1-6
v_call: TRBV7-9

cdr3_aa: CASSLQASGANVLTF
j_call: TRBJ2-6
v_call: TRBV4-1

cdr3_aa: CASSSSGRGTDTQYF
j_call: TRBJ2-3
v_call: TRBV27

cdr3_aa: CASSSTEYGYTF
j_call: TRBJ1-2
v_call: TRBV6-2/TRBV6-3

cdr3_aa: CASSSRDRGHLLYGYTF
j_call: TRBJ1-2
v_call: TRBV27

cdr3_aa: CASSRKYPNYGYTF
j_call: TRBJ1-2
v_call: TRBV6-5

cdr3_aa: CASTTIRVAGNTIYF
j_call: TRBJ1-3
v_call: TRBV6-5

cdr3_aa: CASSPRVARNTGELFF
j_call: TRBJ2-2
v_call: TRBV9

cdr3_aa: CASSLGAGKPFF
j_call: TRBJ2-1
v_call: TRBV7-9

cdr3_aa: CASSFSQGAVEQYF
j_call: TRBJ2-7
v_call: TRBV7-9

cdr3_aa: CASSSGQGKTQPQHF
j_call: TRBJ1-5
v_call: TRBV2

cdr3_aa: CASSRGEYEQYF
j_call: TRBJ2-7
v_call: TRBV19

cdr3_aa: CASTRQGAGTEAFF
j_call: TRBJ1-1
v_call: TRBV19

cdr3_aa: CATTSGLNEQFF
j_call: TRBJ2-1
v_call: TRBV6-5

cdr3_aa: CAIWTGVSNTEAFF
j_call: TRBJ1-1
v_call: TRBV10-3

cdr3_aa: CASSGIRDGNQPQHF
j_call: TRBJ1-5
v_call: TRBV2